This T cell receptor (beta chain) comes out of a study of vaccination and CD4 T cells after COVID-19. Study details: Six males and four females constituted the convalescent cohort, two of whom were Hispanic.

MiXCR was run by TCRdb on the PCR reads, yielding one entry per CDR3 protein. The top ten clones hold 1% to 1.3% of a sample with roughly 15,000 distinct CDR3 sequences, less than 70% of them seen once. Trimming pared 3 bases from V and 6 bases from J, leaving 13 bases between. CDR1 and CDR2 from the germline V gene are DFQATT and SNEGSKA (reference sequence). This CDR3 has 13 residues. The sequencing here drew on CD4+ T cells from blood, taken after SARS-CoV-2 vaccination. The sequence was collected from a human donor who had recovered from COVID-19. The chain uses TRBV20-1 and TRBJ2-3, with D hard to call. CDR3 bases: TGCAGTGCTAGTACGGTAAACGCGGATACGCAGTATTTT. This translates into CSASTVNADTQYF.